The rows below give T cell receptor beta chains drawn from one sample of a study of CD8 T cells in ankylosing spondylitis. MiXCR, run by TCRdb on the 5' RACE reads, gives a single entry per CDR3 protein. The data show 200,000 to 250,000 distinct CDR3 sequences, about 26% seen once. The sample was blood, either unsorted or a sorted T cell fraction (not recorded which). The origin of the receptors is a male donor with ankylosing spondylitis or in good health (not recorded which). Each CDR3 is given with its conserved first and last residue. D genes are given only for firm matches. Not all rows give a size; the values are once, few, many and, for expanded clones, a class.

many TRBJ2-4 TRBV20-1 TRBD1 CSAAPGQGGGKNIQYF TGCAGTGCGGCACCTGGACAGGGGGGCGGCAAAAACATTCAGTACTTC
many TRBJ2-7 TRBV24-1 TRBD1 CATSVGDRSHEQYF TGTGCCACCAGTGTGGGGGACAGGAGCCACGAGCAGTACTTC
few TRBJ2-6 TRBV28 . CASSFRASRSGANVLTF TGTGCCAGCAGTTTTCGGGCAAGCCGTTCTGGGGCCAACGTCCTGACTTTC
many TRBJ2-2 TRBV28 TRBD2 CASSFLLAGGPRNTGELFF TGTGCCAGCAGTTTCCTCCTAGCGGGAGGGCCTAGGAACACCGGGGAGCTGTTTTTT
few TRBJ2-2 TRBV10-3 . CAAAEGGDAGELFF TGTGCCGCGGCCGAGGGGGGAGATGCCGGGGAGCTGTTTTTT
many TRBJ1-6 TRBV4-2 TRBD1 CASSQIIRKGASNSPLHF TGTGCCAGCAGCCAGATAATTCGCAAGGGGGCGAGTAATTCACCCCTCCACTTT
. TRBJ2-7 TRBV20-1 TRBD2 CSARGRGLAGGPSYEQYF TGCAGTGCTAGAGGAAGGGGACTAGCGGGAGGGCCGTCCTACGAGCAGTACTTC
. TRBJ2-3 TRBV12-3/TRBV12-4 TRBD2 CASSPSGRASDTQYF TGTGCCAGCAGCCCTAGCGGGAGGGCCTCAGATACGCAGTATTTT
few TRBJ2-3 TRBV5-1 . CASSPSGATDTQYF TGCGCCAGCAGCCCGAGTGGGGCAACAGATACGCAGTATTTT
. TRBJ2-7 TRBV7-2 TRBD1 CASSDGQGPSEQYF TGTGCCAGCAGCGACGGACAGGGCCCTTCCGAGCAGTACTTC
few TRBJ2-1 TRBV29-1 TRBD2 CSVAGTSRSSYNEQFF TGCAGCGTGGCCGGGACTAGCAGGAGCTCCTACAATGAGCAGTTCTTC
many TRBJ2-7 TRBV6-5 . CASSSATGSTYEQYF TGTGCCAGCAGTTCCGCAACAGGGTCCACCTACGAGCAGTACTTC
many TRBJ2-5 TRBV29-1 . CSVGLLGETQYF TGCAGCGTGGGTCTGTTGGGGGAGACCCAGTACTTC
. TRBJ2-3 TRBV29-1 . CSAEGLIGSLSTDTQYF TGCAGCGCAGAGGGTCTCATTGGGTCATTGAGCACAGATACGCAGTATTTT
many TRBJ2-5 TRBV7-6 TRBD1 CASSARPGQGQETQYF TGTGCCAGCAGCGCCAGACCGGGACAGGGCCAAGAGACCCAGTACTTC
many TRBJ2-1 TRBV2 . CASNTGRGEQFF TGTGCCAGCAATACCGGGAGAGGTGAGCAGTTCTTC
. TRBJ2-3 TRBV7-2 . CASSLVRHTDTQYF TGTGCCAGCAGCTTAGTCCGGCACACAGATACGCAGTATTTT
many TRBJ1-5 TRBV7-6 . CASSRPTVSNQPQHF TGTGCCAGCAGCCGACCTACAGTTAGCAATCAGCCCCAGCATTTT
. TRBJ1-2 TRBV6-1 TRBD1 CASRAGQGARYGYTF TGTGCCAGCAGAGCAGGACAGGGGGCGCGATATGGCTACACCTTC
. TRBJ2-4 TRBV30 . CAWSIQNIQYF TGTGCCTGGAGTATCCAAAACATTCAGTACTTC
. TRBJ2-3 TRBV2 TRBD2 CTSSLALLAGGPRDTQYF TGTACCAGCAGTTTAGCCCTACTAGCGGGAGGACCGAGAGATACGCAGTATTTT
. TRBJ2-1 TRBV12-3/TRBV12-4 TRBD2 CASSFISGGYNEQFF TGTGCCAGCAGTTTCATAAGCGGGGGGTACAATGAGCAGTTCTTC
many TRBJ1-1 TRBV20-1 TRBD1 CTQRQGEAFF TGCACCCAGAGACAGGGTGAAGCTTTCTTT
many TRBJ2-1 TRBV20-1 . CSARLFYNEQFF TGCAGTGCTAGACTATTCTACAATGAGCAGTTCTTC
few TRBJ1-1 TRBV20-1 TRBD1 CSADTNRGPYTEAFF TGCAGTGCTGACACTAATAGGGGGCCGTACACTGAAGCTTTCTTT
. TRBJ2-5 TRBV5-6 . CARSLAVLGYQYF TGTGCCAGGAGCTTGGCCGTCCTCGGGTACCAGTACTTC
. TRBJ2-5 TRBV12-3/TRBV12-4 . CASSLVYQETQYF TGTGCCAGCAGTTTGGTCTACCAAGAGACCCAGTACTTC
. TRBJ2-1 TRBV29-1 . CSALIDEQFF TGCAGCGCCCTAATTGATGAGCAGTTCTTC
. TRBJ1-1 TRBV18 . CASSPINTLQKMNTEAFF TGTGCCAGCTCGCCAATCAACACCTTACAGAAAATGAACACTGAAGCTTTCTTT
. TRBJ2-1 TRBV5-5 TRBD2 CASSTGLGYYNEQFF TGTGCCAGCAGCACCGGACTAGGTTACTACAATGAGCAGTTCTTC
many TRBJ2-3 TRBV29-1 . CSDSQAGGADTQYF TGCAGCGACTCTCAGGCAGGTGGGGCAGATACGCAGTATTTT
many TRBJ2-2 TRBV30 . CAWSVLSPGGAGELFF TGTGCCTGGAGTGTACTGAGCCCGGGCGGGGCCGGGGAGCTGTTTTTT
many TRBJ2-3 TRBV20-1 TRBD2 CSGVTSAGLATDTQYF TGCAGTGGCGTAACGTCAGCGGGACTAGCGACAGATACGCAGTATTTT